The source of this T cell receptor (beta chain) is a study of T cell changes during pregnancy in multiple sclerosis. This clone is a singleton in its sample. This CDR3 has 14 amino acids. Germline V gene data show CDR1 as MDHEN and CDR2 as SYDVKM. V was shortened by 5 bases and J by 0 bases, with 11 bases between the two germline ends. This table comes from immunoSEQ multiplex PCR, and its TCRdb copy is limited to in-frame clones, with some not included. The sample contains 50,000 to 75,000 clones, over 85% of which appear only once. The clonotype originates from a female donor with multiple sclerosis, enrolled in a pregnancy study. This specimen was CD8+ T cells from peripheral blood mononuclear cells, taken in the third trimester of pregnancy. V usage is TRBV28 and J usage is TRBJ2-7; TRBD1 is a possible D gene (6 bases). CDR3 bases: TGTGCCAGCAGTCTCCGACAGGTCTCCTACGAGCAGTACTTC. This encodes CASSLRQVSYEQYF.